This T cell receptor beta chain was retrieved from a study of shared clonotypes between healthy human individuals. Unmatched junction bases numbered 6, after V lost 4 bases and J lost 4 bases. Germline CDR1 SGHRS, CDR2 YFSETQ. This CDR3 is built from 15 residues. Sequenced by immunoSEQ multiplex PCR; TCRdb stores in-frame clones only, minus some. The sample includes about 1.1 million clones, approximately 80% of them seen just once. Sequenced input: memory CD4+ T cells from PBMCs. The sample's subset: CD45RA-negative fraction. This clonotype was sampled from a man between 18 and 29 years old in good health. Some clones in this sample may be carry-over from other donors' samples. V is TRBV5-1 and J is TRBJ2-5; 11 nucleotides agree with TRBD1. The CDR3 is CASSITDRGRETQYF. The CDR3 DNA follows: TGCGCCAGCAGCATAACGGACAGGGGGCGAGAGACCCAGTACTTC.